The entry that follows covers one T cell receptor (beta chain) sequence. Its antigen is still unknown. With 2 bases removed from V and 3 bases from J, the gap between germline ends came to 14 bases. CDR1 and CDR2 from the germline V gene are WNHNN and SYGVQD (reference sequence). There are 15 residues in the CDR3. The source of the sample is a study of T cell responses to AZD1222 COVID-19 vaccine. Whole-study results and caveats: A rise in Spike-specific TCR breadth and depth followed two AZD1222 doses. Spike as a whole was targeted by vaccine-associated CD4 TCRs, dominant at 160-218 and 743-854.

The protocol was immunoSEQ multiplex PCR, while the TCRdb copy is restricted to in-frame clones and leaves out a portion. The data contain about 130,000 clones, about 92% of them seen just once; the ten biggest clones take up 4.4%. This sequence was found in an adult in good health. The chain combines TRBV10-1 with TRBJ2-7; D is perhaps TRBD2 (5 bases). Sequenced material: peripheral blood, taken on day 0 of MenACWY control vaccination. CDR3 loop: CASSEGGRVNYEQYF. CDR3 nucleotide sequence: TGCGCCAGCAGTGAGGGAGGAAGGGTCAACTACGAGCAGTACTTC.